This T cell receptor beta chain emerged from a study of neoadjuvant anti-PD-1 for oral cavity cancer. This clone was seen a few times. Antigen unknown. Some clones are missing from TCRdb's copy, which holds only in-frame ones; the method was immunoSEQ multiplex PCR. The sample includes around 81,000 clones, around 80% of them seen just once. This CDR3 comprises 17 residues. Germline assignment: CDR1 LGHNA and CDR2 YNFKEQ. V was trimmed by 0 bases and J by 0 bases, leaving 12 bases between them. Stage II-IVA oral cavity squamous cell carcinoma was new and untreated by systemic or radiation therapy. PBMCs were not maintained or expanded in culture before analysis. Study conclusions and caveats: PBMC Gini-index clonality exceeded responders' in non-responders post-nivolumab.

The receptor was derived from a person aged 35 to 85 with oral cavity squamous cell carcinoma. This chain joins TRBV4-2 and TRBJ1-3; D not certain. Material: PBMCs, obtained before nivolumab (anti-PD-1) treatment. DNA for the CDR3: TGTGCCAGCAGCCAAGAACCCCCCGGGAGCTCTGGAAACACCATATATTTT. Its translation: CASSQEPPGSSGNTIYF.